Presented here are 5 T cell receptor beta chains from one specimen sequenced in a study of cytomegalovirus exposure and HLA in healthy donors. 13 Jbeta primers and 60 Vbeta primers were used for the PCR. Profiled with immunoSEQ multiplex PCR; TCRdb holds only in-frame clones, not every one. Of approximately 120,000 clones in the sample, approximately 76% were seen once. Material: PBMCs. The receptors come from a woman aged 50 to 60 in good health and CMV-seropositive.

This chain's CDR3 is CASSSLWDRGLSGNTIYF. The CDR3, as DNA: TGTGCCAGCAGCTCCCTGTGGGACAGGGGACTCTCTGGAAACACCATATATTTT. The chain employs TRBV7-8 and TRBJ1-3; 10 positions match TRBD1. V shed 4 bases, J shed 0 bases, and the junction held 9 bases outside the gene matches. Germline V CDR1 and CDR2: SGHVS, FQNEAQ. This CDR3 contains 18 residues. Full variable domain (remainder filled in from reference TRBV7-8 and TRBJ1-3): GAGVSQSPRYKVAKRGQDVALRCDPISGHVSLFWYQQALGQGPEFLTYFQNEAQLDKSGLPSDRFFAERPEGSVSTLKIQRTQQEDSAVYLCASSSLWDRGLSGNTIYFGEGSWLTVV.

The chain carries TRBV4-1 and TRBJ2-1, with no clear D. Germline V CDR1 and CDR2: MGHRA, YSYEKL. Trimming shortened V by 0 bases and J by 4 bases, and 16 bases separated the two germline ends. The CDR3 has 17 amino acids. The CDR3 coding sequence is TGCGCCAGCAGCCAAGATGCTTCTATTGGCGGTTACAATGAGCAGTTCTTC. It is translated as CASSQDASIGGYNEQFF.

This clone was recorded once. The chain links TRBV19 to TRBJ1-5; the match to TRBD1 covers 7 bases. This CDR3 region has 14 residues. Per germline, CDR1 LNHDA and CDR2 SQIVND (reference sequence). Trimming took 6 bases from V and 3 from J; bases not matched to a gene: 5. The DNA for the CDR3 is TGTGCCAGTAGCCCCACAGGGGACAATCAGCCCCAGCATTTT. Protein product: CASSPTGDNQPQHF. The full variable domain, rest sourced from reference TRBV19 and TRBJ1-5, is DGGITQSPKYLFRKEGQNVTLSCEQNLNHDAMYWYRQDPGQGLRLIYYSQIVNDFQKGDIAEGYSVSREKKESFPLTVTSAQKNPTAFYLCASSPTGDNQPQHFGDGTRLSIL.

V gene TRBV5-4 combines with J gene TRBJ1-1; no reliable D call. The ends were cut back, 4 bases at V and 5 bases at J, with 12 bases in the middle. CDR1 is SGHNT and CDR2 is YYREEE in the germline V gene (reference sequence). This CDR3 region has 13 residues. The chain's CDR3 is CASSLISWTEAFF. CDR3 sequence (DNA): TGTGCCAGCAGCCTAATATCGTGGACTGAAGCTTTCTTT.

The rearrangement links TRBV5-1 to TRBJ2-1; TRBD2 agrees at 12 bases. Germline CDR1 and CDR2: SGHRS and YFSETQ. The CDR3 runs to 16 residues. Trimming at V came to 0 bases and at J to 4 bases, leaving 2 bases not matched to a gene. In DNA, the CDR3 is TGCGCCAGCAGCTTGGAAGGACTAGCGGGGTACAATGAGCAGTTCTTC. As protein: CASSLEGLAGYNEQFF.